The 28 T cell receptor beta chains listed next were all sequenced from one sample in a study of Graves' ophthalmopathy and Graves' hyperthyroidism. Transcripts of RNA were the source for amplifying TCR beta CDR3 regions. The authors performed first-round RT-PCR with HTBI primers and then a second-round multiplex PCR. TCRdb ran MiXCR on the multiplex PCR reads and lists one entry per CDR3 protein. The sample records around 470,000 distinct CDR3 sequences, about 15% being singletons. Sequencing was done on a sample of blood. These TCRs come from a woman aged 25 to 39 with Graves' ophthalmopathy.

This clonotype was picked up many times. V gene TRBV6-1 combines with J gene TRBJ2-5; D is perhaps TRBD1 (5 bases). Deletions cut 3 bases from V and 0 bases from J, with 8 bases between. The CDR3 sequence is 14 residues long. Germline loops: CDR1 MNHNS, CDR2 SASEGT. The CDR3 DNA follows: TGTGCCAGCAGTGAGACAGCGTACCAAGAGACCCAGTACTTC. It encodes CASSETAYQETQYF.

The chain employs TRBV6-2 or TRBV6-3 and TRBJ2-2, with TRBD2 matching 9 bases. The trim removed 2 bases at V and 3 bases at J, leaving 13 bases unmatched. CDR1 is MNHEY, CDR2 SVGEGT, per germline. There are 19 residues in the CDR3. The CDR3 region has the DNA TGTGCCAGCAGTTACGGGACTAGCCCCGGTAGGCTATACACCGGGGAGCTGTTTTTT. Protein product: CASSYGTSPGRLYTGELFF.

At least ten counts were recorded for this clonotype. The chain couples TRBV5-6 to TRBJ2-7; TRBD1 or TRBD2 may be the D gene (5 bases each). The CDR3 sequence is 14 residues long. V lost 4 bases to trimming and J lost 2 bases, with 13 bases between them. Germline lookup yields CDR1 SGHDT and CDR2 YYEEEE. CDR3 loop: CASSRRGRTYEQYF. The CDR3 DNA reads TGTGCCAGCAGCCGTCGGGGCAGAACCTACGAGCAGTACTTC.

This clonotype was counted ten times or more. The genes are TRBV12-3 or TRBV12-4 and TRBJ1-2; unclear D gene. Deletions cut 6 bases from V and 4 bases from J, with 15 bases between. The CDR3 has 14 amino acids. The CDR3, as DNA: TGTGCCAGCAGGTCGCCGTGGGGTACCTATGGCTACACCTTC. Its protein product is CASRSPWGTYGYTF.

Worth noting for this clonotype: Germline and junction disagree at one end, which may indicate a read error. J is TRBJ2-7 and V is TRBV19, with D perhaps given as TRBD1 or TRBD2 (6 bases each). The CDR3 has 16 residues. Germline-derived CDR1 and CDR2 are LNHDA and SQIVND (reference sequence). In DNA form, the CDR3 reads TGTGCCAGTAGTATAGTGACCCCGGGGGCCGAGCCCCCCCTCCGCTTC. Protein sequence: CASSIVTPGAEPPLRF. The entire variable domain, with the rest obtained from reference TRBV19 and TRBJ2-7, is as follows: DGGITQSPKYLFRKEGQNVTLSCEQNLNHDAMYWYRQDPGQGLRLIYYSQIVNDFQKGDIAEGYSVSREKKESFPLTVTSAQKNPTAFYLCASSIVTPGAEPPLRFGPGTRLTVT.

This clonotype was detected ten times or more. CDR3 nucleotides: TGTGCCAGCACCCTTAAGGCAGGGGTCGGCTACACCTTC. This gives the protein CASTLKAGVGYTF. The V gene is TRBV28, the J gene TRBJ1-2, with D perhaps TRBD1 (6 bases). The CDR3 sequence is 13 residues long. Trimming left V 7 bases short and J 8 bases short, with 17 bases between. Germline CDR1 reads MDHEN; CDR2 reads SYDVKM.

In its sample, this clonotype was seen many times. CDR3 DNA: TGTGCCAGCAGGTTAGGGGGGAGCCCGTACGAGCAGTACTTC. Translated: CASRLGGSPYEQYF. This chain uses TRBV28 with TRBJ2-7; D might be TRBD1 or TRBD2, each matching 6 bases. Between the trimmed V and J ends, which lost 6 bases and 4 bases, there was a span of 16 bases. The CDR3 is 14 residues long. The germline V gene encodes CDR1 MDHEN and CDR2 SYDVKM.

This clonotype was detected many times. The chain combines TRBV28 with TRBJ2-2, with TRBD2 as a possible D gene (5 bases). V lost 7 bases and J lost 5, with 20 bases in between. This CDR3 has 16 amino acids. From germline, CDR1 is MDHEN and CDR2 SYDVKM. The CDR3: CASTLPGGLGTGELFF. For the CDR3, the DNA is TGTGCCAGCACCCTCCCCGGCGGGCTGGGAACCGGGGAGCTGTTTTTT.

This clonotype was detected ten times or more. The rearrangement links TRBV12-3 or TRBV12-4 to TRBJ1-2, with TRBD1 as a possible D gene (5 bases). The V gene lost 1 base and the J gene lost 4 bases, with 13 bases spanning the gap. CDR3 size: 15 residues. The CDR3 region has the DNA TGTGCCAGCAGTTTAGAGGGGTGGGATAGCTATGGCTACACCTTC. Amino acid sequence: CASSLEGWDSYGYTF.

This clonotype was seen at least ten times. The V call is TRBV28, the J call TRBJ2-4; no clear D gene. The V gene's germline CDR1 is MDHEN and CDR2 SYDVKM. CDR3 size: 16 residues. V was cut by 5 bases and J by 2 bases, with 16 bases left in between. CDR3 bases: TGTGCCAGCAGTCCCACTGGGATAGGGCCCAAAAACATTCAGTACTTC. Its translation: CASSPTGIGPKNIQYF.

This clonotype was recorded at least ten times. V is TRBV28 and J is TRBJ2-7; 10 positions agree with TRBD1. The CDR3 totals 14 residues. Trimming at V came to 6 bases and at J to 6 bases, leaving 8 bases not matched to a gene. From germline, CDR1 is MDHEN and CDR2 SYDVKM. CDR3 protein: CASRTGGGLPEQYF. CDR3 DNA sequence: TGTGCCAGCAGGACAGGGGGCGGACTTCCCGAGCAGTACTTC. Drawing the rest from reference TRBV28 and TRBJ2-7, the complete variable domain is DVKVTQSSRYLVKRTGEKVFLECVQDMDHENMFWYRQDPGLGLRLIYFSYDVKMKEKGDIPEGYSVSREKKERFSLILESASTNQTSMYLCASRTGGGLPEQYFGPGTRLTVT.

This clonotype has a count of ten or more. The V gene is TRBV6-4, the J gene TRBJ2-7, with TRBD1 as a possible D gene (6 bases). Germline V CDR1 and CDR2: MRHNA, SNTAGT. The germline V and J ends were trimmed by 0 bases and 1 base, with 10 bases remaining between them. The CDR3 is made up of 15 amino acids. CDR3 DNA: TGTGCCAGCAGTGACTCGGGGGCTGGTTCCTACGAGCAGTACTTC. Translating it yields CASSDSGAGSYEQYF.

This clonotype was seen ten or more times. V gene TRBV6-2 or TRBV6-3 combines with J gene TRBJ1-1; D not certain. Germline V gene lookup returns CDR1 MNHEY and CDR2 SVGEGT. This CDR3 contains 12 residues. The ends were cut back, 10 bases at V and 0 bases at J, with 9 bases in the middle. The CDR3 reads CATFRLNTEAFF. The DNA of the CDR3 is TGTGCCACATTCCGATTGAACACTGAAGCTTTCTTT.

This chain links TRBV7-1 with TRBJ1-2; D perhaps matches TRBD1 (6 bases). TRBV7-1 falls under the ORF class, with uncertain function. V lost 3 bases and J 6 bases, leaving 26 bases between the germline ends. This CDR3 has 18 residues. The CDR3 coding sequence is TGTGCCAGCAGCTCGGGGGGGGGGGACATAAGCCCCTCCAATGGCTACACCTTC. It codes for CASSSGGGDISPSNGYTF.

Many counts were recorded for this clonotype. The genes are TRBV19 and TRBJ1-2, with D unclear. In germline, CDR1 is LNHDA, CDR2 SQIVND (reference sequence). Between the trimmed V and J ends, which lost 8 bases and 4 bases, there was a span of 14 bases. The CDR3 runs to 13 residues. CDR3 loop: CASRRHSSYGYTF. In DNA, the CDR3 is TGTGCCAGTCGTAGGCACAGCTCCTATGGCTACACCTTC.

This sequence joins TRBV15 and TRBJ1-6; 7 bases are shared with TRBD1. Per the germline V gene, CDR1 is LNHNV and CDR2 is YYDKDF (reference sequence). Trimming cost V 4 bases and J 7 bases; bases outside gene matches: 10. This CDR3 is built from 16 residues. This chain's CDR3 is CATSTRPTGPNSPLHF. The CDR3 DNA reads TGTGCCACCAGCACCCGACCGACAGGGCCCAATTCACCCCTCCACTTT.

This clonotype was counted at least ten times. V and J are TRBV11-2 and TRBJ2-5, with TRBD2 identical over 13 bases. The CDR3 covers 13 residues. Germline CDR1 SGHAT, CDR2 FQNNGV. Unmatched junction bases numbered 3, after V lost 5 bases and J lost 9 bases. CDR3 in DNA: TGTGCCAGCAGCCCGGGACTAGCGGGGCCCCAGTACTTC. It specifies CASSPGLAGPQYF.

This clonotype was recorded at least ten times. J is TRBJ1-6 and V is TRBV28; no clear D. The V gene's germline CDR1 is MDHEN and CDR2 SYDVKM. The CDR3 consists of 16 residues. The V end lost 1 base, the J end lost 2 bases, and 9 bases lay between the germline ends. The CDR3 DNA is TGTGCCAGCAGTTTATCCGGGAGTGCCTATAATTCACCCCTCCACTTT. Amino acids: CASSLSGSAYNSPLHF.

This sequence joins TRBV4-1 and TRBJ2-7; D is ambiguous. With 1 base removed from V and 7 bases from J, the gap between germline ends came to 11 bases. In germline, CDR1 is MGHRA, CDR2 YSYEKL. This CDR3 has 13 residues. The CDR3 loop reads CASSQVGYLEQYF. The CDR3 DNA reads TGCGCCAGCAGCCAAGTAGGTTACCTGGAGCAGTACTTC.

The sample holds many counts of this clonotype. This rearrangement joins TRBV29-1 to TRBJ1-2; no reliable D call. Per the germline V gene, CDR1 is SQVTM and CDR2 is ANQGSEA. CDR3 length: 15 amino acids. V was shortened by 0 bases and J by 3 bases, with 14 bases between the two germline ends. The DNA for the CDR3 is TGCAGCGTTGAAGAACACGGGGTAATCGACTATGGCTACACCTTC. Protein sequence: CSVEEHGVIDYGYTF.

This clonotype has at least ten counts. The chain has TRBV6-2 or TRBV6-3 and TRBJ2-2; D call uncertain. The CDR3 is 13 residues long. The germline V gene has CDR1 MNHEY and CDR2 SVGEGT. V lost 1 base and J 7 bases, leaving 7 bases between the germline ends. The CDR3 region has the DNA TGTGCCAGCAGTTACTTGCGGTTCGGGGAGCTGTTTTTT. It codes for CASSYLRFGELFF.

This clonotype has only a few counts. CDR3 loop: CATGSEHRETQYF. The CDR3 DNA follows: TGTGCCACCGGAAGTGAACACAGGGAGACCCAGTACTTC. V gene TRBV24-1 combines with J gene TRBJ2-5, with D tentatively TRBD1 (5 bases). The CDR3 length is 13 residues. V lost 9 bases, J lost 5 bases, and 15 bases lay in between. The germline V gene has CDR1 KGHDR and CDR2 SFDVKD.

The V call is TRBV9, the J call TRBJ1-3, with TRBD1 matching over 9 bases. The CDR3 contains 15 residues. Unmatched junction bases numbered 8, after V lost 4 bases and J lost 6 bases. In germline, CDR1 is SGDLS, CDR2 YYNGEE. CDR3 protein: CASSSSGQGTNTIYF. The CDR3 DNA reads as TGTGCCAGCAGCTCGTCGGGACAGGGAACAAACACCATATATTTT.

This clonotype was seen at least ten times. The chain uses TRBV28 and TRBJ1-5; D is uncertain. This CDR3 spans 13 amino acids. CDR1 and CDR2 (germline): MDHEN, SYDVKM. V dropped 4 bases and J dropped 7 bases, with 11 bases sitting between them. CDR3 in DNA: TGTGCCAGCAGTTCCTCCAGGACCCAGCCCCAGCATTTT. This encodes CASSSSRTQPQHF.

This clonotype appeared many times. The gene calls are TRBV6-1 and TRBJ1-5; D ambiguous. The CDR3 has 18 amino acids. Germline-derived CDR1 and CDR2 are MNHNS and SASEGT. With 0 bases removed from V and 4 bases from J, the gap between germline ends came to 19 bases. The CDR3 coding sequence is TGTGCCAGCAGTGAAGCCTTCCCCCGGGGAAGCTATAATCAGCCCCAGCATTTT. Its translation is CASSEAFPRGSYNQPQHF.

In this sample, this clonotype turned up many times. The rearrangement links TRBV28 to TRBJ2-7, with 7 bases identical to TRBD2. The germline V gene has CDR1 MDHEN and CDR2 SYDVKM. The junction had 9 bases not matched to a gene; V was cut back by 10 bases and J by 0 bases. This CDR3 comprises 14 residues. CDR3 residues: CAISLGGGSYEQYF. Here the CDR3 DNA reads TGTGCCATTTCTTTGGGGGGGGGCTCCTACGAGCAGTACTTC.

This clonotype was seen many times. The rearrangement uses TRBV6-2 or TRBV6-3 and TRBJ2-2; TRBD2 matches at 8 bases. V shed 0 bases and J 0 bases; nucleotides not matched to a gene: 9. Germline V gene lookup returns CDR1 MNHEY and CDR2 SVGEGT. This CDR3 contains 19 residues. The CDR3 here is CASSYSSAGGAPNTGELFF. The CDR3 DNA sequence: TGTGCCAGCAGTTACTCGAGTGCGGGAGGAGCCCCGAACACCGGGGAGCTGTTTTTT.

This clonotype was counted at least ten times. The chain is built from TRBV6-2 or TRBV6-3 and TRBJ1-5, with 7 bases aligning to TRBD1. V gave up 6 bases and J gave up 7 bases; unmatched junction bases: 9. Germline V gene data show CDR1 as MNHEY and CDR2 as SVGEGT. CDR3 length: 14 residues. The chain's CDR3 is CASRGPQGWQPQHF. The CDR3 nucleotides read TGTGCCAGCAGGGGACCACAGGGGTGGCAGCCCCAGCATTTT.